This T cell receptor (beta chain) came from a study of cytomegalovirus exposure and HLA in healthy donors. Across the whole study: As released early, the data held some 85 million unique TCRs from HLA-typed donors. Study outcomes and limitations: In vitro, three CMV-associated chains proved specific for CMV antigens. Most TCR beta V segments were productive about 87% or about 30% of the time in an earlier analysis. In a later analysis, HLA-associated beta chains showed higher expansion and lower generation probabilities than comparable chains.

This CDR3 has 14 amino acids. The germline V gene has CDR1 GTSNPN and CDR2 SVGIG (reference sequence). V lost 0 bases and J lost 4, with 10 bases in between. This clone was detected only a few times. Its antigen is undetermined. PCR was performed using 60 Vbeta and 13 Jbeta primers. Produced via immunoSEQ multiplex PCR; TCRdb's table is partial and in-frame only. Among 90,000 to 110,000 clones listed, under 85% were seen once. This chain uses TRBV30 with TRBJ1-5; D is uncertain. This TCR came from a man aged 30 to 39 in good health and CMV-seronegative. Sequencing was carried out using PBMCs. Here the CDR3 reads CAWSVSPANQPQHF. CDR3 DNA: TGTGCCTGGAGTGTTAGCCCGGCGAATCAGCCCCAGCATTTT.